Here is one T cell receptor beta chain with its context. Its target is unknown. This sample stems from a study of cytomegalovirus exposure and HLA in healthy donors. The study, taken as a whole, reports: Whilst most TCR sequences proved rare, a subset of public TCRs occurred across many donors. The likely explanation for a cluster of highly shared sequence variants was sequencing artifact.

The CDR3 loop spans 13 amino acids. The V gene lost 8 bases and the J gene lost 8 bases, with 18 bases spanning the gap. From germline, CDR1 is MDHEN and CDR2 SYDVKM. 60 Vbeta and 13 Jbeta primers were used in PCR. The assay was immunoSEQ multiplex PCR, and TCRdb's table has in-frame clones only and misses some. The sample comprises some 98,000 clones, around 68% of which are singletons, and around 2.3% rests with the top ten. The chain is built from TRBV28 and TRBJ1-2; D not resolved. The sample comprised PBMCs. The sequence derives from a man aged 50-59 years in good health and CMV-seronegative. The CDR3 is CASYSLGLLGYTF. CDR3 coding DNA: TGTGCCAGCTACTCCCTCGGACTATTGGGCTACACCTTC.